The T cell receptor beta chain under discussion was sequenced for a study of shared clonotypes between healthy human individuals. Study overall: Donors had three CD4 naive, three CD4 memory, two CD8 naive and one CD8 memory plate apiece. Study-wide points: Rarefaction exposed incomplete sorted-subset sequencing despite large depth.

The CDR3 consists of 15 residues. The germline V gene encodes CDR1 LNHDA and CDR2 SQIVND (reference sequence). Trimming removed 6 bases from V and 6 bases from J, with 15 bases in between. A note on this clone: What it binds is unknown.

The authors split each subset's genomic DNA evenly across several immunoSEQ plates. Clones were sequenced by immunoSEQ multiplex PCR, and TCRdb holds only the in-frame ones, with some missing. The data contain millions of clones, around 94% of them singletons. The TCR originated in a man between 18 and 35 years old in good health. The sequencing sample was made of naive CD4+ T cells sorted from blood. Documented subset: CD45RA+ positively selected. The chain carries TRBV19 and TRBJ1-6, with a weak D call TRBD1 (5 bases). CDR3 amino acids: CASSDVPGPNSPLHF. The CDR3 nucleotides are TGTGCCAGTAGCGACGTACCAGGGCCTAATTCACCCCTCCACTTT.